A selection of T cell receptor beta chains follows, all from one sample in a study of blood T cell repertoires in COVID-19. Here immunoSEQ multiplex PCR was the method, and the copy in TCRdb shows in-frame clones only, minus some. The data hold 350,000 to 450,000 clones, with around 86% observed a single time. Sequencing used PBMCs or T cells enriched from blood (not recorded which). All receptors derive from a woman aged 45-60 years who had recovered from COVID-19. The CDR3 runs from the conserved cysteine through the conserved F or W. Fields, in order: V gene, D gene, CDR3 protein. A D gene is named only where the DNA matches it firmly.

TRBV10-3 | NA | CAISDGQSTDTQYF
TRBV19 | NA | CASSTIQGWGRTGELFF
TRBV9 | TRBD2 | CASSVGAGGLTYEQYF
TRBV7-2 | NA | CASSSGQGGELFF
TRBV29-1 | NA | CSAADIEAFF
TRBV2 | NA | CAGKNLRTNTGELFF
TRBV5-6 | NA | CASSLLGVGANVLTF
TRBV3-1/TRBV3-2 | TRBD1 | CASSAGQGDSYEQYF
TRBV6-6 | NA | CASRGTTNTEAFF
TRBV9 | TRBD1 | CASTTSGQEINEQFF
TRBV9 | NA | CASSVGLGATDNEQFF
TRBV6-2/TRBV6-3 | NA | CASSRGTETQYF
TRBV4-1 | NA | CASSPGRDQHRTDTQYF
TRBV19 | NA | CASSIGSEGFNTEAFF
TRBV6-5 | TRBD1 | CASRKTGGVYEQYF
TRBV6-5 | TRBD2 | CASNPTSVPTDTQYF
TRBV25-1 | TRBD2 | CASRLAGGSTDTQYF